This section outlines one T cell receptor beta chain sequence together with its context. Its antigen is undetermined. This sample was included in a study of OX40 agonist ivuxolimab in advanced cancers. CDR1 and CDR2 (germline): SGHAT, FQNNGV. The CDR3 is 15 amino acids. V lost 3 bases, J lost 1 base, and 5 bases stayed unmatched. Study-wide findings and caveats: In the 0.1-3.0 mg/kg groups, partial responders showed among the lowest expansion. The study found that CD8+ T cells averaged more expanded clones than CD4+.

The method was immunoSEQ multiplex PCR; TCRdb's version includes in-frame clones alone and lacks a portion of them. The sample yields approximately 110,000 clones, around 93% seen once. This clonotype was obtained from an adult with an advanced solid tumor such as melanoma, head and neck, liver or kidney cancer. The chain links TRBV11-2 to TRBJ2-5, with 7 bases fitting TRBD1. The sequences come from CD4+ or CD8+ T cells sorted from blood, collected in a trial of the OX40 agonist ivuxolimab. The CDR3 protein is CASSFGQVAQETQYF. The CDR3 DNA sequence: TGTGCCAGCAGCTTTGGACAGGTCGCCCAAGAGACCCAGTACTTC.